The 18 T cell receptor beta chains below come from one sample, sequenced in a study of blood T cell repertoires in COVID-19. TCRdb keeps only in-frame clones here, not all; method: immunoSEQ multiplex PCR. The sample lists 150,000 or so clones, around 88% occurring once. The material sequenced was peripheral blood. Receptors originate from a human donor in a cohort sampled during active COVID-19.

The rearrangement joins TRBV7-2 to TRBJ1-1; perhaps TRBD1 as D (5 bases). The V and J ends lost 6 bases and 4 bases respectively, with 12 bases between them. The CDR3 spans 13 residues. CDR1 is SGHTA, CDR2 FQGNSA, per germline. CDR3 amino acids: CASRRGGATEAFF. As DNA, the CDR3 is TGTGCCAGCAGAAGAGGTGGGGCCACTGAAGCTTTCTTT.

The chain has TRBV11-2 and TRBJ2-7; possibly TRBD2 for D (5 bases). The V gene's germline CDR1 is SGHAT and CDR2 FQNNGV. V lost 4 bases to trimming and J lost 1 base, with 8 bases between them. The CDR3 consists of 13 residues. The CDR3 sequence is CASSYGLSYEQYF. The CDR3 coding sequence is TGTGCCAGCAGCTATGGACTTTCCTACGAGCAGTACTTC.

The chain has TRBV6-6 and TRBJ2-1; a possible D gene is TRBD2 (5 bases). The germline gives CDR1 MNHNY, CDR2 SVGAGI (reference sequence). The CDR3 extends over 15 amino acids. V lost 0 bases, J lost 4 bases, and 10 bases lay in between. CDR3 residues: CASSYSPSLYNEQFF. CDR3 sequence (DNA): TGTGCCAGCAGTTACTCCCCTAGCTTATACAATGAGCAGTTCTTC.

This chain connects TRBV7-8 to TRBJ2-7; 9 nucleotides align to TRBD2. Germline assignment: CDR1 SGHVS and CDR2 FQNEAQ. V was clipped by 7 bases and J by 0 bases; unmatched bases: 16. There are 18 residues in the CDR3. For the CDR3, the DNA is TGTGCCAGCACATCAGGGGGTATGGCTAGCGGGGTCTCCTACGAGCAGTACTTC. Encoded protein: CASTSGGMASGVSYEQYF.

This clone was picked up one time. The CDR3 sequence is CASSLAGGGGHYGYTF. As DNA, the CDR3 is TGTGCCAGCAGTTTGGCGGGAGGGGGGGGCCACTATGGCTACACCTTC. This rearrangement joins TRBV28 to TRBJ1-2; D possibly corresponds to TRBD1 (6 bases). Germline CDR1 and CDR2: MDHEN and SYDVKM. The CDR3 spans 16 residues. V dropped 3 bases and J dropped 3 bases, with 17 bases sitting between them.

This rearrangement joins TRBV9 to TRBJ2-5; possibly TRBD2 for D (6 bases). The CDR3 totals 16 residues. The germline V gene encodes CDR1 SGDLS and CDR2 YYNGEE. The V end lost 0 bases, the J end lost 1 base, and 13 bases lay between the germline ends. The CDR3 here is CASSVGGVEGQETQYF. Here the CDR3 DNA reads TGTGCCAGCAGCGTAGGGGGGGTAGAGGGCCAAGAGACCCAGTACTTC.

The chain combines TRBV19 with TRBJ2-2, with unresolved D. Germline lookup yields CDR1 LNHDA and CDR2 SQIVND (reference sequence). CDR3 length: 14 residues. Trimming took 9 bases from V and 0 from J, leaving 11 bases between them. This CDR3 reads CASLNLANTGELFF. DNA of the CDR3: TGTGCCAGCTTAAACCTAGCGAACACCGGGGAGCTGTTTTTT.

J is TRBJ2-1 and V is TRBV28; 9 nucleotides align to TRBD2. CDR1 and CDR2 (germline): MDHEN, SYDVKM. The V and J ends lost 7 bases and 1 base, in that order; junction bases with no gene match: 8. The CDR3 consists of 16 residues. The DNA for the CDR3 is TGTGCCAGCAAAGAGGGACTAGCAGTTTCCTACAATGAGCAGTTCTTC. Translated, it gives CASKEGLAVSYNEQFF.

This rearrangement joins TRBV29-1 to TRBJ2-5, with 12 nucleotides matching TRBD2. This CDR3 comprises 15 residues. Unmatched junction bases numbered 14, after V lost 6 bases and J lost 9 bases. Germline assignment: CDR1 SQVTM and CDR2 ANQGSEA. In DNA, the CDR3 is TGCAGCGTGCAGACTAGCGGGGGATCAATAGGGGCCCAGTACTTC. This gives the protein CSVQTSGGSIGAQYF.

The chain recombines TRBV3-1 (or the pseudogene TRBV3-2) with TRBJ1-1; perhaps TRBD1 as D (5 bases). Germline assignment: CDR1 LGHDT and CDR2 YNNKEL (reference sequence). V was shortened by 4 bases and J by 4 bases, with 16 bases between the two germline ends. This CDR3 contains 15 residues. The CDR3 bases are TGTGCCAGCAGCCCTGGGGTGGTGGGGGGCACTGAAGCTTTCTTT. This sequence encodes CASSPGVVGGTEAFF.

The chain joins TRBV9 to TRBJ2-3; 7 bases agree with TRBD2. Germline-derived CDR1 and CDR2 are SGDLS and YYNGEE. The CDR3 has 14 residues. Trimming took 4 bases from V and 0 from J; bases not matched to a gene: 2. The CDR3 bases are TGTGCCAGCAGCAGTAGCGGGAGCACAGATACGCAGTATTTT. Protein: CASSSSGSTDTQYF. The full variable domain, in which reference TRBV9 and TRBJ2-3 provide the parts outside the CDR3, is DSGVTQTPKHLITATGQRVTLRCSPRSGDLSVYWYQQSLDQGLQFLIQYYNGEERAKGNILERFSAQQFPDLHSELNLSSLELGDSALYFCASSSSGSTDTQYFGPGTRLTVL.

This chain uses TRBV10-1 with TRBJ2-1, with 12 nucleotides matching TRBD2. CDR1 is WNHNN, CDR2 SYGVQD, per germline (reference sequence). Trimming removed 10 bases from V and 4 bases from J; junction bases left unmatched: 5. The CDR3 runs 14 residues. For the CDR3, the DNA is TGCGCCAAGACTAGCGGGGGACAATACAATGAGCAGTTCTTC. Translated, it gives CAKTSGGQYNEQFF.

The gene calls are TRBV28 and TRBJ2-2; 7 bases map to TRBD2. The CDR3 is 16 residues long. Trimming took 1 base from V and 7 from J; bases not matched to a gene: 9. Per the germline V gene, CDR1 is MDHEN and CDR2 is SYDVKM. The CDR3 spells CASSLSRGAGNGELFF. The CDR3 coding sequence is TGTGCCAGCAGTTTATCTCGGGGAGCGGGAAACGGGGAGCTGTTTTTT.

The rearrangement joins TRBV30 to TRBJ1-2, with D maybe TRBD1 (6 bases). Germline CDR1 GTSNPN, CDR2 SVGIG (reference sequence). The CDR3 is 13 amino acids. The V gene lost 5 bases and the J gene lost 2 bases, with 12 bases spanning the gap. The CDR3 DNA reads as TGTGCCTGGGAACAGGGCCGGAACTATGGCTACACCTTC. This translates into CAWEQGRNYGYTF.

This chain links TRBV2 with TRBJ2-7; D unclear. Germline CDR1 reads SNHLY; CDR2 reads FYNNEI. V was pared by 7 bases and J by 6 bases, with 22 bases between. The CDR3 consists of 15 residues. Here the CDR3 reads CASTPEQAGWAEQYF. The CDR3 region has the DNA TGTGCCAGCACCCCAGAGCAGGCAGGTTGGGCCGAGCAGTACTTC.

V and J are TRBV15 and TRBJ2-7; 8 nucleotides line up with TRBD2. V lost 4 bases to trimming and J lost 5 bases; unmatched junction nucleotides: 4. The germline gives CDR1 LNHNV, CDR2 YYDKDF (reference sequence). There are 13 residues in the CDR3. The CDR3 bases are TGTGCCACCAGCAACCGACTAGCGAACGAGCAGTACTTC. Translated, it gives CATSNRLANEQYF.

The chain links TRBV19 to TRBJ1-1; 9 bases are a match to TRBD1. Germline V gives CDR1 LNHDA, CDR2 SQIVND (reference sequence). The CDR3 has 17 amino acids. J was trimmed by 4 bases and V by 7 bases; bases with no gene match: 16. CDR3 amino acids: CASTRRGGTGWTTEAFF. The CDR3 bases are TGTGCCAGTACCCGAAGGGGGGGGACAGGGTGGACCACTGAAGCTTTCTTT.

V and J are TRBV15 and TRBJ2-3; 7 bases match TRBD2. The V gene end was trimmed by 5 bases and the J gene end by 6 bases; junction bases not matched to a gene: 11. This CDR3 contains 15 residues. CDR1 LNHNV and CDR2 YYDKDF come from the germline V gene (reference sequence). The CDR3 loop is CATSLGEGLGDTQYF. CDR3 nucleotide sequence: TGTGCCACCAGCCTAGGGGAGGGCCTAGGGGATACGCAGTATTTT.